The TCR beta chain under discussion was sequenced for a study of blood T cells in healthy people across ages. General study results and limits: In long-lived donors, naive CD4+ cell counts and diversity exceeded those of aged donors.

To note about this clonotype: Its specificity is not known.

Germline V gene lookup returns CDR1 SGHRS and CDR2 YFSETQ. The CDR3 contains 15 residues. Deletions cut 1 base from V and 7 bases from J, with 12 bases between. Combining a sample-barcoded 5' primer with a J-beta primer mix, a second PCR ran for roughly 7 to 12 cycles. Using its own MiXCR run on the 5' RACE reads, TCRdb lists one record per CDR3 protein. The table has under 1,000,000 distinct CDR3 sequences, around 45% seen once; the top ten hold roughly 18%. The sample was blood. The chain joins TRBV5-1 to TRBJ1-6; TRBD1 is a possible D gene (5 bases). This TCR was recovered from a man aged 80 or over in good health. CDR3 sequence reads: CASSLIRVENSPLHF. The CDR3, as DNA: TGCGCCAGCAGCTTGATCAGGGTTGAGAATTCACCCCTCCACTTT.